These 7 T cell receptor beta chains share one sample of origin, sequenced in a study of metastatic and nonmetastatic thyroid tumors (dated by TCRdb to 2018 to 2021). The library was obtained by PCR. The reads were generated on an Illumina HiSeq 4000. Through fastp at Q25 and MiXCR, TCRdb rebuilt clones from the public reads, retaining in-frame beta chains. The sample includes more than 35,000 clones, with roughly 15% observed a single time. The ten largest clones represent roughly 6% of the sample. Before undergoing thyroid surgery, none of the patients had been given any kind of treatment. Sequenced material: blood. Receptor source: a male donor with papillary thyroid cancer or a benign thyroid nodule (not recorded which). Some clones in this sample may be carry-over from other donors' samples.

CDR3 in amino acids: CAWSPGQVFTGELFF. CDR3 DNA sequence: TGTGCCTGGAGTCCGGGACAGGTTTTCACCGGGGAGCTGTTTTTT. The rearrangement uses TRBV30 and TRBJ2-2; TRBD1 matches at 8 bases. This CDR3 contains 15 residues. The trim removed 2 bases at V and 4 bases at J, leaving 6 bases unmatched. Germline V gives CDR1 GTSNPN, CDR2 SVGIG (reference sequence).

In this sample, this clone turned up many times. The chain couples TRBV3-1 to TRBJ2-2, with 13 positions matching TRBD2. The junction had 7 bases not matched to a gene; V was cut back by 1 base and J by 2 bases. From germline, CDR1 is LGHDT and CDR2 YNNKEL (reference sequence). The CDR3 has 19 residues. CDR3: CASSQVRTSGRKNTGELFF. The CDR3, as DNA: TGTGCCAGCAGCCAAGTCCGGACTAGCGGGAGAAAAAACACCGGGGAGCTGTTTTTT.

The rearrangement joins TRBV30 to TRBJ1-2; the D is unclear. The V gene's germline CDR1 is GTSNPN and CDR2 SVGIG (reference sequence). The germline V and J ends were trimmed by 4 bases and 4 bases, with 13 bases remaining between them. The CDR3 spans 13 residues. The CDR3 spells CAWKSGNTYGYTF. Written as DNA, the CDR3 is TGTGCCTGGAAGAGTGGGAACACCTATGGCTACACCTTC.

This clone has a count of ten or more. The chain links TRBV6-2 or TRBV6-3 to TRBJ1-4; D call uncertain. V dropped 7 bases and J dropped 10 bases, with 22 bases sitting between them. This CDR3 contains 15 residues. Germline assignment: CDR1 MNHEY and CDR2 SVGEGT. CDR3 in amino acids: CASTTSAAGGRKLFF. The DNA for the CDR3 is TGTGCCAGCACTACTTCGGCAGCGGGTGGAAGAAAACTGTTTTTT.

Ten or more counts support this clone. The chain is built from TRBV12-5 and TRBJ1-2; no clear D gene. CDR1 LGHNT and CDR2 FRNRAP come from the germline V gene. V was cut by 3 bases and J by 4 bases, with 15 bases left in between. CDR3 size: 15 residues. The CDR3 nucleotides read TGTGCTAGTGGTTTAAAACCAGGAACCACCTATGGCTACACCTTC. Its protein product is CASGLKPGTTYGYTF.

Concerning this clone: A much larger clone lies a single base off, so this may be a read error. This chain uses TRBV10-3 with TRBJ1-2; possibly TRBD1 for D (5 bases). The germline V gene has CDR1 ENHRY and CDR2 SYGVKD. CDR3 length: 14 residues. The DNA of the CDR3 is TGTGCCATCAGTGAGGACCCAGGGACCTATGGCTGCACCTTC. Residues: CAISEDPGTYGCTF.

The gene calls are TRBV19 and TRBJ1-2; 8 bases fit TRBD1. Trimming removed 1 base from V and 0 bases from J; junction bases left unmatched: 4. The CDR3 loop spans 16 amino acids. Germline CDR1 LNHDA, CDR2 SQIVND (reference sequence). The CDR3: CASSIARTGSNYGYTF. The CDR3 bases are TGTGCCAGTAGTATAGCCCGGACAGGGTCTAACTATGGCTACACCTTC. Complete variable domain (other parts from reference TRBV19 and TRBJ1-2): DGGITQSPKYLFRKEGQNVTLSCEQNLNHDAMYWYRQDPGQGLRLIYYSQIVNDFQKGDIAEGYSVSREKKESFPLTVTSAQKNPTAFYLCASSIARTGSNYGYTFGSGTRLTVV.